These T cell receptor beta chains were read from a single sample in a study of blood T cell repertoires in COVID-19. The data were produced by immunoSEQ multiplex PCR, yet TCRdb's version contains in-frame clones alone and is incomplete. The table has approximately 150,000 clones, roughly nine tenths seen once. The specimen sequenced was peripheral blood. These receptors originate from a woman aged 70-85 years with acute or convalescent COVID-19. Each CDR3 is given with its conserved first and last residue. Each record gives: clone size, J gene, D gene, V gene, CDR3 length, CDR3 protein, CDR3 DNA. A D gene is named only where the DNA matches it firmly. Size is stated for part of the rows, as once, few or many counts, or as a class when the clone is expanded.

clone_size: -
j_call: TRBJ2-7
d_call: TRBD1
v_call: TRBV7-8
cdr3_length: 19
cdr3_aa: CASSYNPGDRATFSYEQYF
cdr3_nt: TGTGCCAGCAGCTATAATCCAGGGGACAGGGCTACCTTCTCCTACGAGCAGTACTTC

clone_size: -
j_call: TRBJ2-5
d_call: TRBD1
v_call: TRBV2
cdr3_length: 15
cdr3_aa: CASTGTGGIKETQYF
cdr3_nt: TGTGCCAGCACCGGGACAGGGGGGATTAAAGAGACCCAGTACTTC

clone_size: -
j_call: TRBJ1-2
d_call: -
v_call: TRBV6-1
cdr3_length: 20
cdr3_aa: CASTDPAGGAYSRGSYGYTF
cdr3_nt: TGTGCCAGCACTGACCCCGCGGGAGGGGCCTATTCAAGGGGATCATATGGCTACACCTTC

clone_size: -
j_call: TRBJ1-5
d_call: -
v_call: TRBV30
cdr3_length: 16
cdr3_aa: CAWSVGAQGSNQPQHF
cdr3_nt: TGTGCCTGGAGTGTAGGGGCACAGGGTTCCAATCAGCCCCAGCATTTT

clone_size: -
j_call: TRBJ1-2
d_call: TRBD1
v_call: TRBV2
cdr3_length: 14
cdr3_aa: CASSEGRDRPGYTF
cdr3_nt: TGTGCCAGCAGTGAAGGCCGGGACAGGCCCGGCTACACCTTC

clone_size: -
j_call: TRBJ1-4
d_call: -
v_call: TRBV4-2
cdr3_length: 15
cdr3_aa: CASSQVQGSNEKLFF
cdr3_nt: TGTGCCAGCAGCCAAGTACAGGGTTCTAATGAAAAACTGTTTTTT

clone_size: -
j_call: TRBJ2-7
d_call: -
v_call: TRBV6-2/TRBV6-3
cdr3_length: 14
cdr3_aa: CASSYSPGPYEQYF
cdr3_nt: TGTGCCAGCAGTTACTCGCCAGGGCCCTACGAGCAGTACTTC

clone_size: once
j_call: TRBJ1-2
d_call: -
v_call: TRBV5-6
cdr3_length: 14
cdr3_aa: CASSLRGKNYGYTF
cdr3_nt: TGTGCCAGCAGCTTGCGAGGGAAAAACTATGGCTACACCTTC

clone_size: few
j_call: TRBJ1-4
d_call: TRBD1
v_call: TRBV11-2
cdr3_length: 15
cdr3_aa: CASSSRTGSGEKLFF
cdr3_nt: TGTGCCAGCAGCTCTCGGACAGGGTCGGGGGAAAAACTGTTTTTT

clone_size: few
j_call: TRBJ2-7
d_call: TRBD1
v_call: TRBV11-2
cdr3_length: 14
cdr3_aa: CASSLRDRGYEQYF
cdr3_nt: TGTGCCAGCAGCTTAAGGGACAGGGGCTACGAGCAGTACTTC

clone_size: -
j_call: TRBJ1-1
d_call: -
v_call: TRBV7-2
cdr3_length: 11
cdr3_aa: CASSYNTGAFF
cdr3_nt: TGTGCCAGCAGCTATAACACAGGTGCTTTCTTT

clone_size: -
j_call: TRBJ2-3
d_call: TRBD2
v_call: TRBV4-3
cdr3_length: 21
cdr3_aa: CASSQALTPGLAGGSTDTQYF
cdr3_nt: TGCGCCAGCAGCCAAGCCCTCACCCCGGGACTAGCGGGAGGAAGCACAGATACGCAGTATTTT

clone_size: -
j_call: TRBJ2-4
d_call: TRBD2
v_call: TRBV7-9
cdr3_length: 17
cdr3_aa: CASSLAQLAGGKNIQYF
cdr3_nt: TGTGCCAGCAGCTTAGCGCAGCTAGCGGGAGGGAAAAACATTCAGTACTTC

clone_size: -
j_call: TRBJ1-5
d_call: TRBD1
v_call: TRBV10-3
cdr3_length: 14
cdr3_aa: CATEFRDSNQPQHF
cdr3_nt: TGTGCCACCGAGTTCCGGGACAGTAATCAGCCCCAGCATTTT

clone_size: -
j_call: TRBJ2-3
d_call: TRBD2
v_call: TRBV18
cdr3_length: 16
cdr3_aa: CASSPFKREITDTQYF
cdr3_nt: TGTGCCAGCTCACCCTTTAAGCGGGAGATTACAGATACGCAGTATTTT

clone_size: few
j_call: TRBJ1-2
d_call: TRBD1
v_call: TRBV10-1
cdr3_length: 16
cdr3_aa: CASTPEERGLWYGYTF
cdr3_nt: TGCGCCAGCACGCCCGAGGAGAGGGGGCTTTGGTATGGCTACACCTTC

clone_size: -
j_call: TRBJ1-2
d_call: TRBD1
v_call: TRBV6-4
cdr3_length: 12
cdr3_aa: CASSRQGTRYTF
cdr3_nt: TGTGCCAGCAGCAGACAGGGTACCCGCTACACCTTC

clone_size: -
j_call: TRBJ2-1
d_call: -
v_call: TRBV2
cdr3_length: 17
cdr3_aa: CASSVAPFLERHNEQFF
cdr3_nt: TGTGCCAGCAGTGTTGCCCCTTTTCTAGAACGCCACAATGAGCAGTTCTTC

clone_size: -
j_call: TRBJ2-7
d_call: TRBD1
v_call: TRBV6-5
cdr3_length: 15
cdr3_aa: CASRNWDRGINEQYF
cdr3_nt: TGTGCCAGCAGAAACTGGGACAGGGGCATTAACGAGCAGTACTTC

clone_size: -
j_call: TRBJ1-1
d_call: -
v_call: TRBV16
cdr3_length: 15
cdr3_aa: CASSLLQVLNTEAFF
cdr3_nt: TGTGCCAGCAGCCTCCTACAGGTATTGAACACTGAAGCTTTCTTT

clone_size: -
j_call: TRBJ1-2
d_call: TRBD1
v_call: TRBV15
cdr3_length: 14
cdr3_aa: CATSREQGDYGYTF
cdr3_nt: TGTGCCACCAGCAGGGAACAGGGGGACTATGGCTACACCTTC

clone_size: once
j_call: TRBJ2-2
d_call: TRBD2
v_call: TRBV28
cdr3_length: 17
cdr3_aa: CASSPPGVAGYTGELFF
cdr3_nt: TGTGCCAGCAGCCCACCTGGGGTAGCGGGTTACACCGGGGAGCTGTTTTTT

clone_size: -
j_call: TRBJ2-5
d_call: -
v_call: TRBV7-2
cdr3_length: 16
cdr3_aa: CASSLRGLTIGETQYF
cdr3_nt: TGTGCCAGCAGCTTGAGGGGACTGACTATCGGAGAGACCCAGTACTTC

clone_size: -
j_call: TRBJ2-7
d_call: -
v_call: TRBV9
cdr3_length: 15
cdr3_aa: CASSPRLALGYEQYF
cdr3_nt: TGTGCCAGCAGCCCCCGCCTAGCGCTTGGCTACGAGCAGTACTTC

clone_size: -
j_call: TRBJ2-7
d_call: TRBD2
v_call: TRBV5-1
cdr3_length: 15
cdr3_aa: CASSLELAGLYEQYF
cdr3_nt: TGCGCCAGCAGCTTGGAGCTAGCGGGGCTCTACGAGCAGTACTTC

clone_size: many
j_call: TRBJ1-2
d_call: -
v_call: TRBV29-1
cdr3_length: 12
cdr3_aa: CSVTTGSYGYTF
cdr3_nt: TGCAGCGTAACGACAGGCAGCTATGGCTACACCTTC

clone_size: -
j_call: TRBJ2-1
d_call: -
v_call: TRBV25-1
cdr3_length: 13
cdr3_aa: CASSAYYGSEQFF
cdr3_nt: TGTGCCAGCAGTGCCTACTATGGGAGTGAGCAGTTCTTC

clone_size: -
j_call: TRBJ1-2
d_call: TRBD1
v_call: TRBV6-5
cdr3_length: 15
cdr3_aa: CASSFTGTGIYGYTF
cdr3_nt: TGTGCCAGCAGTTTTACCGGGACAGGAATCTATGGCTACACCTTC

clone_size: -
j_call: TRBJ1-4
d_call: -
v_call: TRBV30
cdr3_length: 15
cdr3_aa: CAWSVQGLINEKLFF
cdr3_nt: TGTGCCTGGAGTGTACAGGGTCTTATTAATGAAAAACTGTTTTTT

clone_size: -
j_call: TRBJ2-2
d_call: TRBD2
v_call: TRBV18
cdr3_length: 17
cdr3_aa: CASSPKSGTSGYRELFF
cdr3_nt: TGTGCCAGCTCACCAAAATCCGGGACTAGCGGTTACCGGGAGCTGTTTTTT

clone_size: -
j_call: TRBJ1-6
d_call: -
v_call: TRBV7-2
cdr3_length: 16
cdr3_aa: CASSPYRAGAPHPLHF
cdr3_nt: TGTGCCAGCAGCCCTTACAGGGCTGGGGCACCACACCCCCTCCACTTT

clone_size: -
j_call: TRBJ1-4
d_call: -
v_call: TRBV11-1
cdr3_length: 15
cdr3_aa: CASSLGPGEYEKLFF
cdr3_nt: TGTGCCAGCAGCTTAGGACCTGGGGAGTATGAAAAACTGTTTTTT

clone_size: -
j_call: TRBJ2-3
d_call: -
v_call: TRBV5-1
cdr3_length: 16
cdr3_aa: CASSLAGGQDTDTQYF
cdr3_nt: TGCGCCAGCAGCTTGGCCGGGGGGCAAGACACAGATACGCAGTATTTT

clone_size: once
j_call: TRBJ2-1
d_call: -
v_call: TRBV11-2
cdr3_length: 16
cdr3_aa: CASSLDRTRPYNEQFF
cdr3_nt: TGTGCCAGCAGCTTAGATAGAACGAGGCCTTACAATGAGCAGTTCTTC

clone_size: -
j_call: TRBJ1-4
d_call: TRBD1
v_call: TRBV19
cdr3_length: 13
cdr3_aa: CASSEDRGAKLFF
cdr3_nt: TGTGCCAGTAGTGAAGACAGGGGTGCAAAACTGTTTTTT

clone_size: -
j_call: TRBJ1-1
d_call: TRBD1
v_call: TRBV20-1
cdr3_length: 14
cdr3_aa: CSASRGQGNTEAFF
cdr3_nt: TGCAGTGCTAGTCGGGGACAGGGCAACACTGAAGCTTTCTTT

clone_size: -
j_call: TRBJ2-3
d_call: TRBD2
v_call: TRBV7-6
cdr3_length: 13
cdr3_aa: CASSFAGVDTQYF
cdr3_nt: TGTGCCAGCAGCTTTGCGGGAGTGGATACGCAGTATTTT

clone_size: -
j_call: TRBJ2-2
d_call: TRBD1
v_call: TRBV25-1
cdr3_length: 16
cdr3_aa: CASSEEDRPNTGELFF
cdr3_nt: TGTGCCAGCAGTGAAGAGGACAGGCCGAACACCGGGGAGCTGTTTTTT

clone_size: -
j_call: TRBJ2-1
d_call: -
v_call: TRBV7-3
cdr3_length: 12
cdr3_aa: CASSLSRSEQFF
cdr3_nt: TGTGCCAGCAGCTTATCCCGTTCGGAGCAGTTCTTC

clone_size: -
j_call: TRBJ1-4
d_call: -
v_call: TRBV7-9
cdr3_length: 14
cdr3_aa: CASSLAQTNEKLFF
cdr3_nt: TGTGCCAGCAGCTTAGCCCAAACTAATGAAAAACTGTTTTTT

clone_size: -
j_call: TRBJ1-1
d_call: TRBD1
v_call: TRBV2
cdr3_length: 12
cdr3_aa: CASRPDRAEAFF
cdr3_nt: TGTGCCTCACGCCCGGACAGGGCGGAAGCTTTCTTT

clone_size: -
j_call: TRBJ1-6
d_call: TRBD1
v_call: TRBV7-9
cdr3_length: 16
cdr3_aa: CASSSSRDRVFSPLHF
cdr3_nt: TGTGCCAGCAGCTCCAGCCGGGACAGGGTTTTTTCACCCCTCCACTTT

clone_size: few
j_call: TRBJ1-5
d_call: TRBD1
v_call: TRBV19
cdr3_length: 16
cdr3_aa: CASEEIQGYSNQPQHF
cdr3_nt: TGTGCCAGCGAAGAGATACAGGGGTATAGCAATCAGCCCCAGCATTTT

clone_size: -
j_call: TRBJ1-2
d_call: TRBD1
v_call: TRBV29-1
cdr3_length: 11
cdr3_aa: CSVGDSYGYTF
cdr3_nt: TGCAGCGTTGGGGACAGCTATGGCTACACCTTC

clone_size: -
j_call: TRBJ1-3
d_call: TRBD1
v_call: TRBV7-9
cdr3_length: 17
cdr3_aa: CASSSGTGGLIGNTIYF
cdr3_nt: TGTGCCAGCAGCTCGGGGACAGGGGGCTTGATCGGGAACACCATATATTTT

clone_size: -
j_call: TRBJ2-3
d_call: TRBD2
v_call: TRBV7-9
cdr3_length: 15
cdr3_aa: CASSLRTSGTDTQYF
cdr3_nt: TGTGCCAGCAGCTTAAGAACTAGCGGGACAGATACGCAGTATTTT

clone_size: -
j_call: TRBJ1-2
d_call: TRBD1
v_call: TRBV3-1/TRBV3-2
cdr3_length: 14
cdr3_aa: CASSQAGGRYGYTF
cdr3_nt: TGTGCCAGCAGCCAGGCAGGGGGCAGGTATGGCTACACCTTC

clone_size: -
j_call: TRBJ2-3
d_call: TRBD1
v_call: TRBV7-2
cdr3_length: 16
cdr3_aa: CASSPRTGLSTDTQYF
cdr3_nt: TGTGCCAGCAGCCCCAGGACAGGGCTGAGCACAGATACGCAGTATTTT

clone_size: -
j_call: TRBJ2-6
d_call: -
v_call: TRBV6-5
cdr3_length: 15
cdr3_aa: CASSYGVSGANVLTF
cdr3_nt: TGTGCCAGCAGTTACGGAGTCTCTGGGGCCAACGTCCTGACTTTC

clone_size: once
j_call: TRBJ1-6
d_call: -
v_call: TRBV27
cdr3_length: 15
cdr3_aa: CASKDGGLYNSPLHF
cdr3_nt: TGTGCCAGTAAAGATGGGGGGTTGTATAATTCACCCCTCCACTTT

clone_size: few
j_call: TRBJ1-2
d_call: -
v_call: TRBV24-1
cdr3_length: 13
cdr3_aa: CATSDQRQYGYTF
cdr3_nt: TGTGCCACCAGTGACCAAAGACAGTATGGCTACACCTTC

clone_size: -
j_call: TRBJ1-6
d_call: -
v_call: TRBV7-8
cdr3_length: 18
cdr3_aa: CASSLRDYVGLINSPLHF
cdr3_nt: TGTGCCAGCAGCTTACGGGATTATGTGGGACTGATTAATTCACCCCTCCACTTT

clone_size: -
j_call: TRBJ2-3
d_call: -
v_call: TRBV7-9
cdr3_length: 15
cdr3_aa: CASSLVTGSTDTQYF
cdr3_nt: TGTGCCAGCAGCTTAGTAACCGGTAGCACAGATACGCAGTATTTT

clone_size: once
j_call: TRBJ1-1
d_call: TRBD1
v_call: TRBV19
cdr3_length: 14
cdr3_aa: CASSRRQGAAEAFF
cdr3_nt: TGTGCCAGTAGTAGACGACAGGGGGCCGCTGAAGCTTTCTTT

clone_size: few
j_call: TRBJ2-5
d_call: -
v_call: TRBV11-2
cdr3_length: 13
cdr3_aa: CASSLERIETQYF
cdr3_nt: TGTGCCAGCAGCTTAGAGAGGATAGAGACCCAGTACTTC

clone_size: -
j_call: TRBJ1-1
d_call: -
v_call: TRBV5-1
cdr3_length: 14
cdr3_aa: CASSFEGGGTEAFF
cdr3_nt: TGCGCCAGCAGCTTCGAGGGCGGAGGCACTGAAGCTTTCTTT

clone_size: many
j_call: TRBJ2-7
d_call: TRBD2
v_call: TRBV27
cdr3_length: 14
cdr3_aa: CASRPTSGVSEQYF
cdr3_nt: TGTGCCAGCAGACCGACTAGCGGGGTTTCCGAGCAGTACTTC

clone_size: few
j_call: TRBJ2-1
d_call: -
v_call: TRBV7-2
cdr3_length: 14
cdr3_aa: CASSFASPTGEQFF
cdr3_nt: TGTGCCAGCAGCTTTGCTAGTCCCACGGGGGAGCAGTTCTTC

clone_size: -
j_call: TRBJ2-5
d_call: -
v_call: TRBV29-1
cdr3_length: 12
cdr3_aa: CSVGTGEETQYF
cdr3_nt: TGCAGCGTTGGGACCGGGGAGGAGACCCAGTACTTC